The next 22 T cell receptor beta chains were all read from a single sample in a study of long-term antiretroviral therapy in people with HIV. Version v3.0 of the immunoSEQ assay was performed at survey level. Sequencing used immunoSEQ multiplex PCR; TCRdb keeps in-frame clones, though not all of them. The sample lists 30,000 to 40,000 clones, about four fifths occurring once. The sequencing here drew on unsorted PBMCs, taken 0.4 years before starting antiretroviral therapy. The receptor set was obtained from a man aged 18 to 30 with HIV.

The CDR3 DNA follows: TGTGCCAGCAGTGAAATGACAGGGGGCACAGATACGCAGTATTTT. Residues: CASSEMTGGTDTQYF. The chain employs TRBV6-1 and TRBJ2-3, with 8 bases matching TRBD1. Germline V lookup: CDR1 MNHNS, CDR2 SASEGT. This CDR3 spans 15 amino acids. J gave up 1 base and V 2 bases, and 2 bases lay outside the gene matches.

This clone was picked up one time. The J gene is TRBJ1-2, the V gene TRBV6-4; the match to TRBD1 covers 7 bases. Unmatched junction bases numbered 13, after V lost 5 bases and J lost 4 bases. Germline CDR1 is MRHNA and CDR2 is SNTAGT. CDR3 length: 16 amino acids. The CDR3 protein is CASSIEVGQIFYGYTF. In DNA, the CDR3 is TGTGCCAGCAGTATCGAGGTGGGACAGATCTTCTATGGCTACACCTTC.

This chain connects TRBV6-5 to TRBJ2-1, with no clear D. Trimming took off 0 bases at V and 7 bases at J, with 4 bases between the two ends. CDR1 MNHEY and CDR2 SVGAGI come from the germline V gene. The CDR3 covers 12 residues. The CDR3 protein is CASSYSTNEQFF. The CDR3 coding sequence is TGTGCCAGCAGTTACTCTACGAATGAGCAGTTCTTC.

V and J are TRBV19 and TRBJ1-4; D remains unclear. CDR1 is LNHDA, CDR2 SQIVND, per germline (reference sequence). The V and J ends lost 4 bases and 8 bases respectively, with 14 bases between them. The CDR3 has 14 residues. The CDR3 protein is CASSRTASGEKLFF. Written as DNA, the CDR3 is TGTGCCAGTAGTAGGACTGCGTCCGGGGAAAAACTGTTTTTT.

The CDR3, as DNA: TGTGCCAGCAGCTTCGGACAGGGATCGTCCGGCTACGAAAAACTGTTTTTT. Translating gives CASSFGQGSSGYEKLFF. V and J are TRBV5-8 and TRBJ1-4, with TRBD1 matching 8 bases. The J segment lost 8 bases and the V segment lost 2 bases, leaving 14 bases of the junction unmatched. This CDR3 has 17 residues. In germline, CDR1 is SGHTS, CDR2 YDEGEE.

This sequence joins TRBV5-1 and TRBJ1-4; TRBD1 matches 7 bases. This CDR3 is built from 18 residues. Germline assignment: CDR1 SGHRS and CDR2 YFSETQ. J lost 3 bases, V lost 1 base, and 12 bases had no gene match. CDR3 sequence reads: CASSLRVTQGSSNEKLFF. In nucleotides, the CDR3 is TGCGCCAGCAGCTTGCGCGTAACACAGGGGAGTTCTAATGAAAAACTGTTTTTT.

The rearrangement joins TRBV19 to TRBJ1-5; D is undetermined. CDR1 LNHDA and CDR2 SQIVND come from the germline V gene (reference sequence). The CDR3 consists of 14 residues. The ends were cut back, 1 base at V and 0 bases at J, with 4 bases in the middle. The CDR3 nucleotides are TGTGCCAGTAGTATAGGAGATAGCAATCAGCCCCAGCATTTT. The encoded protein is CASSIGDSNQPQHF.

The V call is TRBV18, the J call TRBJ2-5; tentative D call: TRBD1 (6 bases). This CDR3 is built from 14 residues. CDR1 and CDR2 from the germline V gene are KGHSH and LQKENI. V was cut by 3 bases and J by 3 bases, with 11 bases left in between. Here the CDR3 DNA reads TGTGCCAGCTCACCGACACAGGGTAAAGAGACCCAGTACTTC. Amino acids: CASSPTQGKETQYF. Full variable domain (remainder filled in from reference TRBV18 and TRBJ2-5): NAGVMQNPRHLVRRRGQEARLRCSPMKGHSHVYWYRQLPEEGLKFMVYLQKENIIDESGMPKERFSAEFPKEGPSILRIQQVVRGDSAAYFCASSPTQGKETQYFGPGTRLLVL.

The rearrangement links TRBV5-1 to TRBJ2-3; TRBD2 matches 10 bases. CDR1 is SGHRS and CDR2 is YFSETQ in the germline V gene. Trimming cost V 4 bases and J 6 bases; bases outside gene matches: 5. There are 14 residues in the CDR3. Here the CDR3 reads CASSPGLASDTQYF. CDR3 nucleotides: TGCGCCAGCAGCCCGGGACTAGCGAGCGATACGCAGTATTTT.

J is TRBJ2-2 and V is TRBV19; D unresolved. The CDR3 totals 14 residues. From germline, CDR1 is LNHDA and CDR2 SQIVND (reference sequence). V was pared by 9 bases and J by 2 bases, with 13 bases between. The CDR3 DNA is TGTGCCAGCCACAGAAGCTTAAACACCGGGGAGCTGTTTTTT. Translating it yields CASHRSLNTGELFF.

This clone was picked up a small number of times. The V and J genes are TRBV7-2 and TRBJ2-4; D may be TRBD1 (6 bases). The CDR3 spans 17 residues. V dropped 2 bases and J dropped 8 bases, with 22 bases sitting between them. Germline CDR1 and CDR2: SGHTA and FQGNSA. CDR3 bases: TGTGCCAGCAGCTTAAGGGGGAGAGGGTGGATCGGGGACATTCAGTACTTC. It encodes CASSLRGRGWIGDIQYF. Combining the CDR3 with reference TRBV7-2 and TRBJ2-4 gives the whole variable domain GAGVSQSPSNKVTEKGKDVELRCDPISGHTALYWYRQSLGQGLEFLIYFQGNSAPDKSGLPSDRFSAERTGGSVSTLTIQRTQQEDSAVYLCASSLRGRGWIGDIQYFGAGTRLSVL.

The chain is built from TRBV13 and TRBJ2-1; 11 nucleotides agree with TRBD2. The CDR3 length is 18 residues. Germline trimming cut 5 bases from V and 6 bases from J; bases unmatched to any gene: 15. Per the germline V gene, CDR1 is PRHDT and CDR2 is FYEKMQ (reference sequence). CDR3 amino acids: CASSDSGGASFGGNEQFF. The CDR3 region has the DNA TGTGCCAGCAGCGATAGCGGGGGGGCTTCTTTCGGTGGCAATGAGCAGTTCTTC.

This chain connects TRBV29-1 to TRBJ1-2; possibly TRBD1 for D (5 bases). V was clipped by 5 bases and J by 4 bases, with 8 bases between them. The CDR3 has 11 amino acids. Germline assignment: CDR1 SQVTM and CDR2 ANQGSEA. CDR3 coding DNA: TGCAGCGTTAGGGACTTCTATGGCTACACCTTC. Protein sequence: CSVRDFYGYTF.

The V and J genes are TRBV4-1 and TRBJ2-1, with TRBD2 matching 11 bases. The V gene end was trimmed by 4 bases and the J gene end by 8 bases; junction bases not matched to a gene: 10. Per germline, CDR1 MGHRA and CDR2 YSYEKL. The CDR3 is made up of 16 amino acids. The DNA for the CDR3 is TGCGCCAGCAGCCCGCGTCTCCTAGCGGGGGGCCATGAGCAGTTCTTC. It codes for CASSPRLLAGGHEQFF.

This clone was observed a few times. This chain links TRBV28 with TRBJ1-1; D gene uncertain. Trimming cost V 4 bases and J 7 bases, with 7 bases left between them. Per the germline V gene, CDR1 is MDHEN and CDR2 is SYDVKM. The CDR3 spans 11 residues. The CDR3 DNA is TGTGCCAGCAGTTCCAACTTTGAAGCTTTCTTT. This codes for CASSSNFEAFF. Filled out from reference TRBV28 and TRBJ1-1, the complete variable domain reads DVKVTQSSRYLVKRTGEKVFLECVQDMDHENMFWYRQDPGLGLRLIYFSYDVKMKEKGDIPEGYSVSREKKERFSLILESASTNQTSMYLCASSSNFEAFFGQGTRLTVV.

With respect to this clone: In the same sample, other DNA sequences code for this CDR3. The chain has TRBV30 and TRBJ1-5; 7 nucleotides line up with TRBD1. Looked up from germline, CDR1 is GTSNPN and CDR2 is SVGIG (reference sequence). The CDR3 runs to 13 residues. J gave up 7 bases and V 0 bases, and 3 bases lay outside the gene matches. CDR3 in DNA: TGTGCCTGGAGTGTGCAGGGGGACCAGCCCCAGCATTTT. The encoded protein is CAWSVQGDQPQHF.

V and J are TRBV7-3 and TRBJ1-1; 8 nucleotides match TRBD1. Trimming at V came to 6 bases and at J to 1 base, leaving 13 bases not matched to a gene. The CDR3 loop spans 17 amino acids. The germline gives CDR1 SGHTA, CDR2 FQGTGA. DNA of the CDR3: TGTGCCAGCAGTTTTATTTCCGGGACAGGTAGGAACACTGAAGCTTTCTTT. Amino acid sequence: CASSFISGTGRNTEAFF. Filled out from reference TRBV7-3 and TRBJ1-1, the complete variable domain reads GAGVSQTPSNKVTEKGKYVELRCDPISGHTALYWYRQSLGQGPEFLIYFQGTGAADDSGLPNDRFFAVRPEGSVSTLKIQRTERGDSAVYLCASSFISGTGRNTEAFFGQGTRLTVV.

This clone has only one observation. The chain carries TRBV7-2 and TRBJ2-7; 8 bases are shared with TRBD1. Germline CDR1 SGHTA, CDR2 FQGNSA. CDR3 size: 14 residues. J lost 1 base, V lost 4 bases, and 3 bases had no gene match. CDR3 sequence reads: CASSYRGSSYEQYF. CDR3 sequence (DNA): TGTGCCAGCAGCTACAGGGGGTCTTCCTACGAGCAGTACTTC.

CDR3 bases: TGTGCCAGCAGCTCCCAGGGGGCGGACACTGAAGCTTTCTTT. Its translation: CASSSQGADTEAFF. The rearrangement joins TRBV5-5 to TRBJ1-1, with TRBD1 identical over 8 bases. The length of the CDR3 is 14 residues. The V and J ends lost 3 bases and 3 bases, in that order; junction bases with no gene match: 4. Per germline, CDR1 SGHKS and CDR2 YYEKEE (reference sequence).

The rearrangement uses TRBV19 and TRBJ1-2, with 9 bases aligning to TRBD1. CDR3 size: 15 residues. The V segment lost 4 bases and the J segment 2 bases; nucleotides outside the gene matches: 5. The V gene's germline CDR1 is LNHDA and CDR2 SQIVND (reference sequence). Written as DNA, the CDR3 is TGTGCCAGTAGTACCCAGGGACAGGGAAACTATGGCTACACCTTC. Its protein product is CASSTQGQGNYGYTF.

The DNA for the CDR3 is TGTGCCAGCAGTATAACCCCTAACTATGGCTACACCTTC. Translated: CASSITPNYGYTF. V usage is TRBV28 and J usage is TRBJ1-2; D remains unclear. V dropped 5 bases and J dropped 0 bases, with 7 bases sitting between them. This CDR3 contains 13 residues. Looked up from germline, CDR1 is MDHEN and CDR2 is SYDVKM.

The chain carries TRBV4-1 and TRBJ2-7, with D perhaps assigned TRBD1 or TRBD2 (7 bases each). The CDR3 is 14 amino acids. CDR1 and CDR2 (germline): MGHRA, YSYEKL. The ends were cut back, 4 bases at V and 4 bases at J, with 14 bases in the middle. The CDR3 here is CASSLAGGEYEQYF. DNA of the CDR3: TGCGCCAGCAGCCTGGCAGGGGGGGAATACGAGCAGTACTTC.